This TCR beta chain was profiled in a study of CD8+CD57+ T cells in acquired aplastic anemia. This clonotype was observed at least ten times. Patients sequenced had flow cytometry evidence of CD8+CD57+ cell expansion. TCR beta VDJ combinations and CDR3 sequences were profiled from genomic DNA. TCRdb reprocessed the reads via MiXCR and lists one record per CDR3 protein. Here the sample spans approximately 220,000 distinct CDR3 sequences, under 50% being singletons. CDR1 and CDR2 (germline): SGHRS, YFSETQ. This CDR3 contains 15 residues. Between the trimmed V and J ends, which lost 3 bases and 2 bases, there was a span of 14 bases.

Sequences were obtained from sorted CD4+, CD8+, or CD8+CD57+ T cells (not recorded which) from PBMCs. This receptor was identified in a human donor with aplastic anemia. The V gene is TRBV5-1, the J gene TRBJ2-5; maybe TRBD2 (6 bases). CDR3 sequence reads: CASSSAGTLQETQYF. CDR3 coding DNA: TGCGCCAGCAGCTCTGCGGGGACCTTGCAAGAGACCCAGTACTTC.